This T cell receptor beta chain was captured in a study of lymphopenia after photon versus proton radiotherapy. The study, taken as a whole, reports: Larger post-nadir TCR diversity loss correlated inversely with survival in deceased patients. Relative stability marked proton patients; photon patients lost diversity and naive cells. Oligoclonal CD8+ Temra expansion after nadir drove photon patients' diversity drop.

The method was immunoSEQ multiplex PCR; TCRdb's version includes in-frame clones alone and lacks a portion of them. The table has over 50,000 clones, 75% to 90% seen once. As regards this clone: The antigen is not known.

Sequencing was performed on peripheral blood, taken from a patient treated with photon-based radiotherapy. This TCR was sampled from a man aged 35-49 years with gastric cancer.

CDR3 nucleotide sequence: TGTGCCAGCAGCTTCCCCGGGACTCCTGAAGCTTTCTTT. Protein: CASSFPGTPEAFF. J is TRBJ1-1 and V is TRBV11-2; weak D call: TRBD1 (5 bases). V was pared by 3 bases and J by 6 bases, with 11 bases between. This CDR3 is built from 13 residues. The germline CDR1 and CDR2 sequences are SGHAT and FQNNGV.